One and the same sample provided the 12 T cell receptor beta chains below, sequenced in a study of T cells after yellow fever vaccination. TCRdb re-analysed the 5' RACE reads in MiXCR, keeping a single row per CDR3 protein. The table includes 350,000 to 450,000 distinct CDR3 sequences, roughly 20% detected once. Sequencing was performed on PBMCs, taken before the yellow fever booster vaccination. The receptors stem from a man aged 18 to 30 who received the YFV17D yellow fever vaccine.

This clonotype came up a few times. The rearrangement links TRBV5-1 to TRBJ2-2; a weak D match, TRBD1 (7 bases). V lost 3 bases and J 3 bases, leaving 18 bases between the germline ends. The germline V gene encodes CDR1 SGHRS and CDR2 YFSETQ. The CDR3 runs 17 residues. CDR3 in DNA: TGCGCCAGCAGCTGGACCCCGGACAGGAGGGACACCGGGGAGCTGTTTTTT. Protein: CASSWTPDRRDTGELFF.

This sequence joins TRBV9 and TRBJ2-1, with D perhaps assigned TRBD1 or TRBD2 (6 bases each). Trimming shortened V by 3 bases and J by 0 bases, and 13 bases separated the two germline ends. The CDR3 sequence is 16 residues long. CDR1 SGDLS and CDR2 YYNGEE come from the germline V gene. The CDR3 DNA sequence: TGTGCCAGCAGCGGAACGAGGGGGGTCTCCTACAATGAGCAGTTCTTC. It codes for CASSGTRGVSYNEQFF.

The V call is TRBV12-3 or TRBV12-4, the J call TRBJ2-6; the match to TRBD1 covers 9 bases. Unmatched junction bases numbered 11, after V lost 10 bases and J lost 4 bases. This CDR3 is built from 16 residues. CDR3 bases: TGTGCCACCAAGCGACAGGGGGAACTCGGGGCCAACGTCCTGACTTTC. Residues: CATKRQGELGANVLTF.

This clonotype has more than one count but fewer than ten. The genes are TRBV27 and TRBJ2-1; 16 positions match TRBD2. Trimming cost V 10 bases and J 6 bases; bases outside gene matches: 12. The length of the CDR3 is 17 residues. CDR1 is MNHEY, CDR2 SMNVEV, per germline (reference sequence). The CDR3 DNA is TGTGCCAACGAGGGACTAGCGGGGGGGCCAGGCCGCAATGAGCAGTTCTTC. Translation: CANEGLAGGPGRNEQFF.

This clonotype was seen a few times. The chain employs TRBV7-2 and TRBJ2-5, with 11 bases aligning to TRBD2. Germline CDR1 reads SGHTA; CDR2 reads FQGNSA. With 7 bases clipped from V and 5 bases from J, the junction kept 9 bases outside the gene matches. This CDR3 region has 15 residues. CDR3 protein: CASTLSGGARETQYF. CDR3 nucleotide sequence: TGTGCCAGCACTCTTAGCGGGGGGGCCCGGGAGACCCAGTACTTC.

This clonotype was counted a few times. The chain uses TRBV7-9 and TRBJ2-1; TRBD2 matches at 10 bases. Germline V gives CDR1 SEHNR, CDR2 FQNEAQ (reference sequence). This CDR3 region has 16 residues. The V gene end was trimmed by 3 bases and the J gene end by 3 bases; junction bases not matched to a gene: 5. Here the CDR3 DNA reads TGTGCCAGCAGCTTTGGACTAGCGGCGAGCTACAATGAGCAGTTCTTC. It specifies CASSFGLAASYNEQFF.

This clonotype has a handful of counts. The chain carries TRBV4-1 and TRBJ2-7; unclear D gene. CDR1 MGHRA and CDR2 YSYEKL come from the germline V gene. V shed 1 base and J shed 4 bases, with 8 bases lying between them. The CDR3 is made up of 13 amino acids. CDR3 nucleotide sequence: TGCGCCAGCAGCCAAGCAGACGGTTACGAGCAGTACGTC. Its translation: CASSQADGYEQYV.

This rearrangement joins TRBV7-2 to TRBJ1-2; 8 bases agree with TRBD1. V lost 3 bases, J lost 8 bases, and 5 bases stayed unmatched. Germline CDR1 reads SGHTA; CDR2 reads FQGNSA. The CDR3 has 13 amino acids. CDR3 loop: CASSFQGAKGYTF. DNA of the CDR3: TGTGCCAGCAGCTTCCAGGGGGCCAAGGGCTACACCTTC.

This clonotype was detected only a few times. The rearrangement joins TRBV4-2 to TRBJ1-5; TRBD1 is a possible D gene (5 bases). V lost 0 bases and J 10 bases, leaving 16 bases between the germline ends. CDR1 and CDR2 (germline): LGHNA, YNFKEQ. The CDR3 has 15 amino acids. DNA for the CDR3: TGTGCCAGCAGCCAAGATAGGGACGGACTTGATCCCCAGCATTTT. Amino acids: CASSQDRDGLDPQHF.

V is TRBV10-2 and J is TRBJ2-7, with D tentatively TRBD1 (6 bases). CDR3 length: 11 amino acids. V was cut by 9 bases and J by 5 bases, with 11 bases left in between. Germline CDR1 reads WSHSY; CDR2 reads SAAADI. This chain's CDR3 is CASCDRHEQYF. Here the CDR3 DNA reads TGCGCCAGTTGCGACAGGCACGAGCAGTACTTC.

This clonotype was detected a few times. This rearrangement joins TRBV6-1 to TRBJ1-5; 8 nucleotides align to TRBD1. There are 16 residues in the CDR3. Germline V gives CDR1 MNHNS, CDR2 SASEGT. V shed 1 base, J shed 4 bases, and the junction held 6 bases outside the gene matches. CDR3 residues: CASSEDSGDRNQPQHF. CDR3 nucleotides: TGTGCCAGCAGTGAAGATTCTGGGGACAGGAATCAGCCCCAGCATTTT.

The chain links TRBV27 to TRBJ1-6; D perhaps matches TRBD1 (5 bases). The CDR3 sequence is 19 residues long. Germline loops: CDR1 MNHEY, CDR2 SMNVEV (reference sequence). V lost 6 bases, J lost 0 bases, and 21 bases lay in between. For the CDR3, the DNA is TGTGCCAGCAGCCCGTTTTATTCGGGGGGAAGCTCCTATAATTCACCCCTCCACTTT. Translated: CASSPFYSGGSSYNSPLHF.